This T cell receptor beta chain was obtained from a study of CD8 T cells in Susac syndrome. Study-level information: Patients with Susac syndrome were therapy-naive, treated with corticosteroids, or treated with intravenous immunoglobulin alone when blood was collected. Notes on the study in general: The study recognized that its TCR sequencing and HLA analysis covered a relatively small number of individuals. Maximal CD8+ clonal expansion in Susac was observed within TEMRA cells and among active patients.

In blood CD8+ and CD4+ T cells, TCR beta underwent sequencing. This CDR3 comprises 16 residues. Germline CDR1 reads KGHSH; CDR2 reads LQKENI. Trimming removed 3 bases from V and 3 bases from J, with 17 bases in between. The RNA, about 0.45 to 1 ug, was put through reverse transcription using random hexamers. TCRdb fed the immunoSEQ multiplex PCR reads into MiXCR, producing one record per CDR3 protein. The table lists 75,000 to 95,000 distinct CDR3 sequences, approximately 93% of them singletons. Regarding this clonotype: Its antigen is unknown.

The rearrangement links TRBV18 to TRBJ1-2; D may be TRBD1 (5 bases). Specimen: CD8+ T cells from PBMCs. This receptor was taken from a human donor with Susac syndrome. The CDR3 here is CASSPTENRLYYGYTF. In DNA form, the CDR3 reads TGTGCCAGCTCACCGACAGAGAACCGTTTATACTATGGCTACACCTTC.